This T cell receptor (beta chain) is drawn from a study of control samples from healthy donors and cancer patients (dated by TCRdb to the early 2020s). Library creation used the immunoSEQ multiplex PCR assay. In TCRdb, the immuneACCESS table is reduced to in-frame sequences with V and J assigned. These tables do not hold every clone; where another copy was compared, an unresolved V gene accounts for under half, and the others remain unexplained. The sample yields 100,000 or so clones; more than 75% were counted once. Jointly, the top ten make up around 10% of the sample. A remark on this clone: Its antigen target is currently unknown. Nothing much larger sits one base from this clone, and base qualities are not available.

The sample comprised blood. The clonotype originates from a woman aged 55-75 years in good health.

The CDR3 has the sequence CASSFRGSRETQYF. The base sequence is TGTGCCAGCAGCTTCAGGGGGTCCAGAGAGACCCAGTACTTC. Recombination joined TRBV7-9 with TRBJ2-5; TRBD1 lines up with 7 middle nucleotides. V trim: 3 bases; J trim: 4 bases; unmatched bases: 5. The CDR3 starts with the cysteine, ends with the phenylalanine, and has 14 residues. CDR3 DNA is the only sequence kept; it has 42 bases, read in frame from the first base. The germline V gene (reference sequence) supplies CDR1 SEHNR and CDR2 FQNEAQ. With all but the CDR3 taken from the reference TRBV7-9 and TRBJ2-5 genes, the full variable domain is: DTGVSQNPRHKITKRGQNVTFRCDPISEHNRLYWYRQTLGQGPEFLTYFQNEAQLEKSRLLSDRFSAERPKGSFSTLEIQRTEQGDSAMYLCASSFRGSRETQYFGPGTRLLVL.